The 5 T cell receptor beta chains presented below share a single source sample, sequenced in a study of CD8+ T cells in alopecia areata. RNA extraction and reverse transcription yielded cDNA as sequencing template. Libraries were prepared by immunoSEQ multiplex PCR; TCRdb keeps only in-frame clonotypes and omits some of them. There are more than 200,000 clones in the sample; less than 80% occur only once, and about 1.3% lies in the top ten. Source: CD4+ T cells sorted from blood, taken at week 0. These receptors came from a human donor with alopecia areata.

This clone was seen just once. The V call is TRBV29-1, the J call TRBJ1-1; D gene unclear. Germline V gene sequence: CDR1 SQVTM, CDR2 ANQGSEA. The CDR3 has 14 amino acids. The V gene lost 4 bases and the J gene lost 1 base, with 13 bases spanning the gap. As DNA, the CDR3 is TGCAGCGTTGGCCTTTTTGTTTGGAACACTGAAGCTTTCTTT. Translated: CSVGLFVWNTEAFF.

A word on this clone: The sample has other DNA sequences that encode this CDR3 too. The V call is TRBV30, the J call TRBJ1-5; the match to TRBD1 covers 7 bases. Germline lookup yields CDR1 GTSNPN and CDR2 SVGIG (reference sequence). The CDR3 has 13 residues. Losses at the gene ends were 1 base for V and 4 bases for J; bases not matched to a gene: 1. As DNA, the CDR3 is TGTGCCTGGAGTGGGACAGGTAATCAGCCCCAGCATTTT. Translation: CAWSGTGNQPQHF.

This chain uses TRBV7-9 with TRBJ2-5, with a possible D match to TRBD2 (5 bases). This CDR3 contains 15 residues. Trimming took off 4 bases at V and 0 bases at J, with 12 bases between the two ends. Germline V gives CDR1 SEHNR, CDR2 FQNEAQ (reference sequence). In DNA form, the CDR3 reads TGTGCCAGCAGCTCAGATACTAGGCACCAAGAGACCCAGTACTTC. Amino acid sequence: CASSSDTRHQETQYF.

V gene TRBV6-1 combines with J gene TRBJ2-7; possible D gene TRBD2, 6 bases. V dropped 8 bases and J dropped 1 base, with 18 bases sitting between them. The CDR3 runs to 15 residues. Germline V CDR1 and CDR2: MNHNS, SASEGT. For the CDR3, the DNA is TGTGCCAGCTTATTACGCGGGACGAGGTCCTACGAGCAGTACTTC. Translated: CASLLRGTRSYEQYF.

This clone was picked up one time. V is TRBV7-2 and J is TRBJ1-2; D is unresolved. From germline, CDR1 is SGHTA and CDR2 FQGNSA. The CDR3 extends over 15 amino acids. V lost 5 bases and J 6 bases, leaving 19 bases between the germline ends. The CDR3 region has the DNA TGTGCCAGCAGCGAAAACTTTCAGTTACCTAATGGCTACACCTTC. This translates into CASSENFQLPNGYTF.